This record looks at one T cell receptor (beta chain) sequence and its context. The specificity of this receptor is unknown. A junction boundary mismatches the germline segment, possibly from a read error. No treatment had been received by any patient before thyroid surgery. Using T-cell receptor beta sequencing, the study looked back at clinical samples from patients collected from about 2011 to 2018. This entry is derived from a study of metastatic and nonmetastatic thyroid tumors (TCRdb year 2020). About the investigation overall: For patients with malignant and with benign thyroid disease, the researchers compared repertoires between peripheral blood samples and tumor or nodule tissue samples. The paper as a whole reports these results and caveats: In both blood and tumor samples, TCR beta diversity was reported to be significantly higher in malignant tumors than in benign nodules.

The library was produced with PCR. The instrument given in TCRdb is Illumina HiSeq 4000. High-throughput sequencing was used to profile the CDR3 region of the TCR beta-chain in every patient. In the source study's methods: CDR3 differences across clinicopathological groups were used to build a classifier for discriminating distant-metastatic papillary thyroid cancer patients. To measure repertoire diversity the researchers used the Shannon index, while the Morisita-Horn index served to gauge how similar the tumor and blood repertoires were. The public reads were quality trimmed at Q25 with fastp and then assembled into clones with MiXCR by TCRdb, keeping productive beta chains. TCRdb, not the authors, supplied the V and J calls. Across this sample there are roughly 30,000 clones, with about 18% seen only once. Of the sample, roughly a tenth is held by the ten largest clones. The sequence derives from a female donor with papillary thyroid cancer or a benign thyroid nodule (not recorded which). Some clones in this sample may be carry-over from other donors' samples. The sequenced sample was blood.

The nucleotide sequence reads as follows: TGTGACAGCAGTTATCCGACAAACTATGGCTACACCTTC. The encoded protein is CDSSYPTNYGYTF. The sequence is built from TRBV2 and TRBJ1-2; the D gene lacks a confident call. The CDR3 runs 13 residues from the cysteine to the phenylalanine. Only the CDR3 part of the read is kept: 39 bases, read in frame from the first base. The germline V gene encodes CDR1 SNHLY and CDR2 FYNNEI.